This T cell receptor (beta chain) is from a study of spatial heterogeneity in lung cancer. Trimming took 5 bases from V and 11 from J, leaving 12 bases between them. Germline loops: CDR1 KGHSH, CDR2 LQKENI. This CDR3 is built from 11 residues. As for time point: sample taken at primary tumor resection. Donors were 55 to 75 untreated early-stage non-small cell lung cancer patients. This clonotype was counted a few times. The antigen remains undetermined. Findings and limits, study-wide: Higher tumor mutation counts went along with higher counts of expanded intratumoral alpha and beta TCRs.

TCRdb reprocessed the 5' RACE reads via MiXCR and lists one record per CDR3 protein. The profile shows over 25,000 distinct CDR3 sequences, roughly 6.9% of them singletons. The sample was lung tumor tissue, taken at surgery. This clonotype was obtained from a male donor with early-stage non-small cell lung cancer. The chain combines TRBV18 with TRBJ1-1, with D tentatively TRBD1 (5 bases). The CDR3 protein is CASSGAELAFF. The CDR3 region has the DNA TGTGCCAGCTCAGGGGCGGAGTTGGCTTTCTTT.